Presented here are 3 T cell receptor beta chains from one specimen sequenced in a study of blood T cells in healthy people across ages. For the second PCR, which ran for about 7 to 11 cycles, a sample-barcoded 5' primer and a J-beta primer mix were used. Each CDR3 protein gets one entry after TCRdb re-called the 5' RACE reads with MiXCR. The sample records fewer than 1.5 million distinct CDR3 sequences, roughly 40% being singletons. Sequenced: blood. Receptor source: a woman aged 18 to 35 in good health.

This clonotype was seen only a few times. This chain links TRBV7-2 with TRBJ2-2; D might be TRBD2 (5 bases). V was shortened by 5 bases and J by 2 bases, with 12 bases between the two germline ends. Germline V gene lookup returns CDR1 SGHTA and CDR2 FQGNSA. CDR3 length: 15 residues. Here the CDR3 reads CASSPRSGNTGELFF. CDR3 DNA: TGTGCCAGCAGCCCCCGCAGCGGAAACACCGGGGAGCTGTTTTTT. Combining the CDR3 with reference TRBV7-2 and TRBJ2-2 gives the whole variable domain GAGVSQSPSNKVTEKGKDVELRCDPISGHTALYWYRQSLGQGLEFLIYFQGNSAPDKSGLPSDRFSAERTGGSVSTLTIQRTQQEDSAVYLCASSPRSGNTGELFFGEGSRLTVL.

This clonotype occurred many times. V is TRBV29-1 and J is TRBJ2-7, with a weak D call TRBD1 (5 bases). The V gene lost 5 bases and the J gene lost 0 bases, with 11 bases spanning the gap. Per germline, CDR1 SQVTM and CDR2 ANQGSEA. The CDR3 is 13 amino acids. The CDR3 coding sequence is TGCAGCGTTTCGACGGACAACTCCTACGAGCAGTACTTC. It is translated as CSVSTDNSYEQYF.

The chain is built from TRBV6-5 and TRBJ2-7; D may match TRBD1 or TRBD2 (6 bases each). There are 15 residues in the CDR3. Germline CDR1 reads MNHEY; CDR2 reads SVGAGI. Trimming took 5 bases from V and 3 from J, leaving 17 bases between them. The CDR3 sequence is CASSLRGGGIYEQYF. The CDR3 bases are TGTGCCAGCAGTCTTCGCGGAGGGGGTATCTACGAGCAGTACTTC.